Each of the 17 T cell receptor beta chains below was sequenced from the same sample in a study of cytomegalovirus exposure and HLA in healthy donors. The primer mix had 60 Vbeta and 13 Jbeta primers. Sequenced by immunoSEQ multiplex PCR; TCRdb stores in-frame clones only, minus some. There are 75,000 to 80,000 clones in the sample; about 79% occur only once, and less than 2% lies in the top ten. Sequenced: PBMCs. Every receptor here comes from a middle-aged man in good health and CMV-seronegative.

The chain links TRBV7-9 to TRBJ2-4; 8 positions match TRBD2. CDR3 length: 17 residues. The junction had 10 bases not matched to a gene; V was cut back by 3 bases and J by 3 bases. CDR1 and CDR2 (germline): SEHNR, FQNEAQ (reference sequence). The CDR3 nucleotides are TGTGCCAGCAGCTTCATTCCGGAAGCGGGAGACAAAAACATTCAGTACTTC. Translating it yields CASSFIPEAGDKNIQYF. The full variable domain, its missing parts supplied by reference TRBV7-9 and TRBJ2-4, is DTGVSQNPRHKITKRGQNVTFRCDPISEHNRLYWYRQTLGQGPEFLTYFQNEAQLEKSRLLSDRFSAERPKGSFSTLEIQRTEQGDSAMYLCASSFIPEAGDKNIQYFGAGTRLSVL.

About this clone itself: An end of the junction does not agree with germline; a read error may underlie this. The genes are TRBV6-6 and TRBJ1-5; D not certain. The CDR3 is 15 residues long. In germline, CDR1 is MNHNY, CDR2 SVGAGI (reference sequence). CDR3 residues: CASIYGVPGNQPQHF. CDR3 DNA: TGTGCCAGCATTTACGGAGTCCCTGGCAATCAGCCCCAGCATTTT.

This CDR3 reads CAWSGGTYEQYF. CDR3 sequence (DNA): TGTGCCTGGAGCGGAGGAACCTACGAGCAGTACTTC. The rearrangement joins TRBV30 to TRBJ2-7; D is possibly TRBD2 (5 bases). The V gene lost 3 bases and the J gene lost 2 bases, with 8 bases spanning the gap. Germline loops: CDR1 GTSNPN, CDR2 SVGIG (reference sequence). This CDR3 has 12 residues.

The rearrangement joins TRBV4-2 to TRBJ2-1, with TRBD2 identical over 13 bases. Germline trimming cut 0 bases from V and 5 bases from J; bases unmatched to any gene: 1. The germline gives CDR1 LGHNA, CDR2 YNFKEQ. The CDR3 runs 16 residues. The CDR3 is CASSQETSGRDNEQFF. In DNA form, the CDR3 reads TGTGCCAGCAGCCAAGAAACTAGCGGGAGGGACAATGAGCAGTTCTTC.

The gene calls are TRBV2 and TRBJ2-3; a weak D match, TRBD1 (5 bases). CDR3 length: 15 residues. Germline V gene sequence: CDR1 SNHLY, CDR2 FYNNEI. V was trimmed by 8 bases and J by 2 bases, leaving 17 bases between them. Here the CDR3 reads CASFSGQLDTDTQYF. As DNA, the CDR3 is TGTGCCAGCTTCTCTGGACAACTGGACACAGATACGCAGTATTTT.

The rearrangement uses TRBV27 and TRBJ2-2, with 7 bases matching TRBD2. Trimming at V came to 5 bases and at J to 5 bases, leaving 14 bases not matched to a gene. CDR1 MNHEY and CDR2 SMNVEV come from the germline V gene (reference sequence). This CDR3 is 17 amino acids long. CDR3 nucleotide sequence: TGTGCCAGCAGTCCTCGGATTGGCGGGAGTCGGACCGGGGAGCTGTTTTTT. It yields the protein CASSPRIGGSRTGELFF.

This chain links TRBV6-6 with TRBJ2-7; D is unresolved. V shed 2 bases and J shed 0 bases, with 8 bases lying between them. CDR3 length: 14 amino acids. From germline, CDR1 is MNHNY and CDR2 SVGAGI (reference sequence). The CDR3, as DNA: TGTGCCAGCAGTTACCTGCAGAACTCCTACGAGCAGTACTTC. Its translation: CASSYLQNSYEQYF.

The chain joins TRBV25-1 to TRBJ2-1; possible D gene TRBD2, 6 bases. The CDR3 runs to 13 residues. Trimming shortened V by 3 bases and J by 11 bases, and 14 bases separated the two germline ends. In germline, CDR1 is MGHDK, CDR2 SYGVNS. This CDR3 reads CASSERRAWKQFF. DNA for the CDR3: TGTGCCAGCAGTGAGAGGAGGGCTTGGAAGCAGTTCTTC. Complete variable domain (other parts from reference TRBV25-1 and TRBJ2-1): EADIYQTPRYLVIGTGKKITLECSQTMGHDKMYWYQQDPGMELHLIHYSYGVNSTEKGDLSSESTVSRIRTEHFPLTLESARPSHTSQYLCASSERRAWKQFFGPGTRLTVL.

On this clone itself: A junction end diverges from the germline sequence, so it may reflect a read error. V usage is TRBV5-8 and J usage is TRBJ2-6, with D maybe TRBD2 (6 bases). This CDR3 region has 18 residues. Germline values: CDR1 SGHTS, CDR2 YDEGEE. CDR3 region: CASSPGRSTISGANGLTF. In DNA form, the CDR3 reads TGTGCCAGCAGCCCGGGGAGGTCTACTATCTCTGGGGCCAACGGCCTGACTTTC.

This sequence joins TRBV5-1 and TRBJ2-2; D remains ambiguous. The CDR3 length is 15 residues. Trimming stripped 5 bases from V and 6 bases from J, with 17 bases between. Germline CDR1 and CDR2: SGHRS and YFSETQ. The CDR3 sequence: CASSPMSFRPGELFF. CDR3 coding DNA: TGCGCCAGCAGTCCTATGAGTTTCCGCCCCGGGGAGCTGTTTTTT.

This rearrangement joins TRBV4-1 to TRBJ1-6; TRBD1 agrees at 8 bases. Trimming took 5 bases from V and 3 from J; bases not matched to a gene: 6. CDR3 length equals 16 residues. Germline V gene data show CDR1 as MGHRA and CDR2 as YSYEKL. CDR3 in DNA: TGCGCCAGCAGCGGGCGACAGGGGATCTATAATTCACCCCTCCACTTT. Encoded protein: CASSGRQGIYNSPLHF.

This sequence joins TRBV7-2 and TRBJ2-7, with TRBD2 as a possible D gene (7 bases). Trimming took off 1 base at V and 3 bases at J, with 13 bases between the two ends. Germline-derived CDR1 and CDR2 are SGHTA and FQGNSA. The CDR3 has 15 residues. The CDR3 DNA reads as TGTGCCAGCAGCTTAGATGGGGGGGGGCACTACGAGCAGTACTTC. Protein sequence: CASSLDGGGHYEQYF.

V is TRBV19 and J is TRBJ2-2; 8 nucleotides agree with TRBD2. The CDR3 spans 17 residues. Germline lookup yields CDR1 LNHDA and CDR2 SQIVND (reference sequence). The ends lost 3 bases at V and 6 bases at J; junction bases unmatched: 12. The CDR3 DNA reads TGTGCCAGTAGTATGGGATGGGCGGGAGGATCCGCCGGGGAGCTGTTTTTT. Translating it yields CASSMGWAGGSAGELFF.

The J gene is TRBJ1-2, the V gene TRBV7-8, with 7 positions matching TRBD1. The CDR3 runs 15 residues. Germline trimming cut 2 bases from V and 8 bases from J; bases unmatched to any gene: 11. Per the germline V gene, CDR1 is SGHVS and CDR2 is FQNEAQ. DNA of the CDR3: TGTGCCAGCAGCTTATCCACCGGGACAGTGGGAGGCTACACCTTC. This sequence encodes CASSLSTGTVGGYTF.

Here the CDR3 reads CASTQGGKLAKNIQYF. The CDR3 bases are TGTGCCAGCACCCAAGGAGGCAAACTAGCCAAAAACATTCAGTACTTC. The rearrangement joins TRBV2 to TRBJ2-4; possible D gene TRBD2, 5 bases. The CDR3 contains 16 residues. The germline gives CDR1 SNHLY, CDR2 FYNNEI. V was trimmed by 7 bases and J by 0 bases, leaving 16 bases between them.

The chain uses TRBV11-3 and TRBJ2-7; 8 positions match TRBD2. The V and J ends lost 5 bases and 5 bases, in that order; junction bases with no gene match: 11. The CDR3 sequence is 15 residues long. Per the germline V gene, CDR1 is SGHNT and CDR2 is YENEEA. The CDR3 sequence is CASSPGRASWDEQYF. The CDR3 DNA follows: TGTGCCAGCAGCCCCGGGAGGGCTAGTTGGGACGAGCAGTACTTC. The full variable domain, completed using reference TRBV11-3 and TRBJ2-7, is EAGVVQSPRYKIIEKKQPVAFWCNPISGHNTLYWYLQNLGQGPELLIRYENEEAVDDSQLPKDRFSAERLKGVDSTLKIQPAELGDSAVYLCASSPGRASWDEQYFGPGTRLTVT.

The chain recombines TRBV5-6 with TRBJ1-1; D remains ambiguous. The CDR3 covers 15 residues. The germline CDR1 and CDR2 sequences are SGHDT and YYEEEE. The V gene lost 2 bases and the J gene lost 3 bases, with 14 bases spanning the gap. CDR3 sequence (DNA): TGTGCCAGCAGCTTTTTGGATAGGACTGACACTGAAGCTTTCTTT. As protein: CASSFLDRTDTEAFF. The full variable domain, rest sourced from reference TRBV5-6 and TRBJ1-1, is DAGVTQSPTHLIKTRGQQVTLRCSPKSGHDTVSWYQQALGQGPQFIFQYYEEEERQRGNFPDRFSGHQFPNYSSELNVNALLLGDSALYLCASSFLDRTDTEAFFGQGTRLTVV.